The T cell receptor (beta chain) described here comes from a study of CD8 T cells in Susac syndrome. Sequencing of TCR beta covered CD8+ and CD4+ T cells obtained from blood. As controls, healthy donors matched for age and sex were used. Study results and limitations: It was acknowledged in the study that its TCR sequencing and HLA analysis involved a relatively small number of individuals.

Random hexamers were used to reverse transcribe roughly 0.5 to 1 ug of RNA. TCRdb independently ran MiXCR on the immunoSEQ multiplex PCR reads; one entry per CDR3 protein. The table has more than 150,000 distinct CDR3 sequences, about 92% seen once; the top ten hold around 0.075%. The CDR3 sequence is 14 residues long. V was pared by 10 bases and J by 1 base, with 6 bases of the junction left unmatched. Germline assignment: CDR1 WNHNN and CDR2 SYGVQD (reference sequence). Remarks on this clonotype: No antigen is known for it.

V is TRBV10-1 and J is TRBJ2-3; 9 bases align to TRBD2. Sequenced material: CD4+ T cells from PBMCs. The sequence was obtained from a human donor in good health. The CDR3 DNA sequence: TGCGCCACCGCGGGAGGGGGGGGCACAGATACGCAGTATTTT. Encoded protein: CATAGGGGTDTQYF.